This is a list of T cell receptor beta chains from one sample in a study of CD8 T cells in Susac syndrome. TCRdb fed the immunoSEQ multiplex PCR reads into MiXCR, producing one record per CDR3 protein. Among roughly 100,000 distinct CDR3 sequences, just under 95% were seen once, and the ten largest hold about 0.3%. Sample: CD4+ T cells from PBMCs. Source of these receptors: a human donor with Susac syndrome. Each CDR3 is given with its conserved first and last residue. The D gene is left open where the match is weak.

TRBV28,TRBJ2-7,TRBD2,TGTGCCAGCAGTGGGACTAGCGTGGGCGAGCAGTACTTC,CASSGTSVGEQYF
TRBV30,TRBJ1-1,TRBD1,TGTGCCTGGGGACAGGGGGGAACTGAAGCTTTCTTT,CAWGQGGTEAFF
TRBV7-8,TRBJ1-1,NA,TGTGCCAGCAGCTTAGGGAAAGGCGCGAACACTGAAGCTTTCTTT,CASSLGKGANTEAFF
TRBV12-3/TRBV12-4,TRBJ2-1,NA,TGTGCCAGCACCCGGGAAGAGGGGGTCGGGGCGGTCCCTGTCTTC,CASTREEGVGAVPVF
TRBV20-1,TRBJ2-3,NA,TGCAGTGCTCAACAGGCCTTTCACACAGATACGCAGTATTTT,CSAQQAFHTDTQYF
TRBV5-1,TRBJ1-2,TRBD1,TGCGCCAGCAGCTTGGGTATAGGCACAGGGGGCACCTTC,CASSLGIGTGGTF
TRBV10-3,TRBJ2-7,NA,TGTGCCATCAGTGAAGGCCTCCAGTACGAGCAGTACTTC,CAISEGLQYEQYF
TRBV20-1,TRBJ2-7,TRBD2,TGCAGTGCTAGAGGGGTAGCGGGGGCGCTCTCCTACGAGCAGTACTTC,CSARGVAGALSYEQYF
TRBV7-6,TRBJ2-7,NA,TGTGCCAGCAGCTCCCTAGGGGGGGAACGCGAGCAGTACTTC,CASSSLGGEREQYF
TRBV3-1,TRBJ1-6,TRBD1,TGTGCCAGCAGCCCTCCGGGACAGACCAATTCACCCCTCCACTTT,CASSPPGQTNSPLHF
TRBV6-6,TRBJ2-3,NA,TGTGCCAGCAGTTACGGAGATACGCAGTATTTT,CASSYGDTQYF
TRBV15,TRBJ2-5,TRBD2,TGTGCCACCAGCAGAGATAAGACTAGCGGGGCCCAAGAGACCCAGTACTTC,CATSRDKTSGAQETQYF
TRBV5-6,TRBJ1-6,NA,TGTGCCAGCAGCTTGCGCGTCAGGGTGTCAGTCGGGTCACCCCTCCACTTT,CASSLRVRVSVGSPLHF
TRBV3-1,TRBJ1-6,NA,TGTGCCAGCAGCCAATCGGGGAATTCACCCCTCCACTTT,CASSQSGNSPLHF
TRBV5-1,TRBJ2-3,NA,TGCGCCAGCTCGGGGGCTGCCAGTGGAGATACGCAGTATTTT,CASSGAASGDTQYF
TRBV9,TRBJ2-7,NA,TGTGCCAGCAGCGTAGGCCTCCCAGGCGGAGGCGAGCAGTACTTC,CASSVGLPGGGEQYF
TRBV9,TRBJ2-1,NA,TGTGCCAGCAGCGTAGCGAGCCGGCTTGCCTACAATGAGCAGTTCTTC,CASSVASRLAYNEQFF
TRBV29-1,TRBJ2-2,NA,TGCAGCGTTGTTCTTGTTATCCGGGGATACACCGGGGAGCTGTTTTTT,CSVVLVIRGYTGELFF
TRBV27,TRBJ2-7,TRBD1,TGTGCCAGCAGTTCGACAGGGAAAGCCTACGAGCAGTACTTC,CASSSTGKAYEQYF
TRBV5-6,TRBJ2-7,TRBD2,TGTGCCAGCAGCTCGAGACTAGCGGGCAACTACGAGCAGTACTTC,CASSSRLAGNYEQYF
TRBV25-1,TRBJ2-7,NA,TGTGCCAGCTCCCCCCGGGACACCCGATACGAGCAGTACTTC,CASSPRDTRYEQYF
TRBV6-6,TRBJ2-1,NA,TGTGCCAGCAGCTACTCCCGAGACAGGGAGGATGAGCAGTTCTTC,CASSYSRDREDEQFF
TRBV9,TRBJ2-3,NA,TGTGCCAGCAGCGCATCTAGGCGGGTCACAGATACGCAGTATTTT,CASSASRRVTDTQYF
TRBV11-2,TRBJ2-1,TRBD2,TGTGCCAGCAGCTTAGGGGTGGCTAGCGGGGGGTCGCGTTCCTACAATGAGCAGTTCTTC,CASSLGVASGGSRSYNEQFF
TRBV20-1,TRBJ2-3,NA,TGCAGTGGGGTCCAGGGGTCAGATACGCAGTATTTT,CSGVQGSDTQYF
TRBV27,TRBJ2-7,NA,TGTGCCAGCAGTTTAGGAGGGTCCCCCTACGAGCAGTACTTC,CASSLGGSPYEQYF